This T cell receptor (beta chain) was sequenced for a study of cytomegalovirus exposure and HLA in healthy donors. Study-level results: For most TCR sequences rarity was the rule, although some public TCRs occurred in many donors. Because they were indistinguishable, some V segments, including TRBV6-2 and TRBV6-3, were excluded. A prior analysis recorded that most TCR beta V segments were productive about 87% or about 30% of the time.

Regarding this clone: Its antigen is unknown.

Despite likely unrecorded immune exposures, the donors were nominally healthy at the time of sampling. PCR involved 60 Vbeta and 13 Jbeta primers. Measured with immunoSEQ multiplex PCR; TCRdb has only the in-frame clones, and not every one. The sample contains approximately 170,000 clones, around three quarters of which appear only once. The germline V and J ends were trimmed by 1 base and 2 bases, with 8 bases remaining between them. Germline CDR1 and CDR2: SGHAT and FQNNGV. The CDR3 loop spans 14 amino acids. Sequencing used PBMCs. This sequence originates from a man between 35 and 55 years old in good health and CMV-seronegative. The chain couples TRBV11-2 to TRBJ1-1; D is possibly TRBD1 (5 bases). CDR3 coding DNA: TGTGCCAGCAGCTTAGTGGGGGGTAACACTGAAGCTTTCTTT. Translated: CASSLVGGNTEAFF.